This entry concerns a single T cell receptor (beta chain). Its antigen is not known. Here immunoSEQ multiplex PCR was the method, and the copy in TCRdb shows in-frame clones only, minus some. The sample lists 450,000 to 500,000 clones; 70% to 80% were seen once. This CDR3 is built from 16 residues. With 0 bases removed from V and 2 bases from J, the gap between germline ends came to 13 bases. Germline-derived CDR1 and CDR2 are SGHRS and YFSETQ. This record comes from a study of shared clonotypes between healthy human individuals. Study results and caveats: Few donors restricted represented genetic and exposure-history diversity.

Genomic DNA, for the unsorted samples, came from some 100 million PBMCs. Material: PBMCs. This receptor was identified in a woman aged 40 to 50 in good health. Some clones in this sample may be carry-over from other donors' samples. The genes are TRBV5-1 and TRBJ2-3, with D perhaps matching TRBD1 (5 bases). The chain's CDR3 is CASSLGARTNTDTQYF. DNA for the CDR3: TGCGCCAGCAGCTTGGGGGCCAGGACAAACACAGATACGCAGTATTTT.